Listed here are 27 T cell receptor beta chains from one sample, sequenced in a study of cytomegalovirus exposure and HLA in healthy donors. It was with 60 Vbeta and 13 Jbeta primers that the PCR ran. The method was immunoSEQ multiplex PCR; TCRdb's version includes in-frame clones alone and lacks a portion of them. In the table there are 100,000 or so clones, roughly 77% of which are singletons. The sample comprised PBMCs. These receptors all come from a woman in her forties or fifties in good health and CMV-seropositive.

This clone came up a few times. The same CDR3 arises from other DNA sequences in this sample as well. In nucleotides, the CDR3 is TGTGCCAGCAGCTCCCGGGACAGGGGACTGTATAATTCACCCCTCCACTTT. This codes for CASSSRDRGLYNSPLHF. This sequence joins TRBV5-6 and TRBJ1-6; 10 bases map to TRBD1. From germline, CDR1 is SGHDT and CDR2 YYEEEE. V trimming: 3 bases; J trimming: 4 bases; junction bases outside the gene matches: 7. The CDR3 extends over 17 amino acids. The whole variable domain, filled in from reference TRBV5-6 and TRBJ1-6, reads DAGVTQSPTHLIKTRGQQVTLRCSPKSGHDTVSWYQQALGQGPQFIFQYYEEEERQRGNFPDRFSGHQFPNYSSELNVNALLLGDSALYLCASSSRDRGLYNSPLHFGNGTRLTVT.

The J gene is TRBJ1-2, the V gene TRBV10-3; TRBD1 agrees at 7 bases. V lost 6 bases, J lost 5 bases, and 3 bases stayed unmatched. The CDR3 extends over 12 amino acids. The germline V gene encodes CDR1 ENHRY and CDR2 SYGVKD. CDR3 in DNA: TGTGCCATCAGCGGGACAGATTATGGCTACACCTTC. The encoded protein is CAISGTDYGYTF.

The chain links TRBV18 to TRBJ1-4; 7 bases line up with TRBD1. J was trimmed by 0 bases and V by 9 bases; bases with no gene match: 10. Germline CDR1 is KGHSH and CDR2 is LQKENI. The CDR3 sequence is 16 residues long. The CDR3 DNA reads TGTGCCAGTAAGCCGGGACAGCGTGCAACTAATGAAAAACTGTTTTTT. Translating it yields CASKPGQRATNEKLFF.

The rearrangement joins TRBV7-2 to TRBJ1-6, with 8 bases matching TRBD1. The CDR3 extends over 13 amino acids. V lost 8 bases, J lost 7 bases, and 4 bases stayed unmatched. Germline CDR1 and CDR2: SGHTA and FQGNSA. The CDR3 bases are TGTGCCAGCGGGGGACAGGCCAATTCACCCCTCCACTTT. It encodes CASGGQANSPLHF. The full variable domain, rest sourced from reference TRBV7-2 and TRBJ1-6, is GAGVSQSPSNKVTEKGKDVELRCDPISGHTALYWYRQSLGQGLEFLIYFQGNSAPDKSGLPSDRFSAERTGGSVSTLTIQRTQQEDSAVYLCASGGQANSPLHFGNGTRLTVT.

V usage is TRBV10-3 and J usage is TRBJ2-7; D is perhaps TRBD2 (6 bases). Trimming took off 3 bases at V and 2 bases at J, with 14 bases between the two ends. Per the germline V gene, CDR1 is ENHRY and CDR2 is SYGVKD. The CDR3 extends over 15 amino acids. The CDR3: CAISEGAGTPYEQYF. DNA of the CDR3: TGTGCCATCAGTGAAGGGGCAGGGACTCCCTACGAGCAGTACTTC.

The V call is TRBV6-5, the J call TRBJ1-5; D may be TRBD1 (6 bases). In germline, CDR1 is MNHEY, CDR2 SVGAGI. The CDR3 covers 14 residues. V lost 5 bases to trimming and J lost 6 bases, with 14 bases between them. The CDR3: CASSQGLRGQPQHF. The CDR3 DNA reads TGTGCCAGCAGTCAGGGGCTGAGGGGTCAGCCCCAGCATTTT.

Only a few counts were recorded for this clone. The V gene is TRBV2, the J gene TRBJ1-4; possibly TRBD1 for D (5 bases). Trimming took 4 bases from V and 3 from J, leaving 12 bases between them. There are 15 residues in the CDR3. Germline V lookup: CDR1 SNHLY, CDR2 FYNNEI. CDR3 nucleotides: TGTGCCAGCAGTGCGGGAGACAGTTCTAATGAAAAACTGTTTTTT. Translated, it gives CASSAGDSSNEKLFF.

This clone was counted only a few times. The V gene is TRBV5-1, the J gene TRBJ1-2, with D maybe TRBD1 (6 bases). CDR1 is SGHRS, CDR2 YFSETQ, per germline. CDR3 length: 18 residues. Trimming removed 1 base at V and 6 bases at J, with 25 bases between. The chain's CDR3 is CASSLSQPGVRGGDGYTF. The CDR3 DNA follows: TGCGCCAGCAGCTTGTCCCAGCCAGGTGTCAGGGGAGGGGATGGCTACACCTTC.

This clone was seen only once. This chain uses TRBV30 with TRBJ1-5; D not certain. Germline V gene lookup returns CDR1 GTSNPN and CDR2 SVGIG (reference sequence). V shed 0 bases and J shed 2 bases, with 11 bases lying between them. The CDR3 has 15 amino acids. The CDR3 spells CAWSVGLRGNQPQHF. The CDR3 region has the DNA TGTGCCTGGAGTGTGGGTCTTCGGGGCAATCAGCCCCAGCATTTT.

The chain combines TRBV6-1 with TRBJ2-7; 7 nucleotides align to TRBD1. The CDR3 sequence is 15 residues long. The trim removed 6 bases at V and 0 bases at J, leaving 8 bases unmatched. Germline CDR1 is MNHNS and CDR2 is SASEGT. The CDR3 loop reads CASRRGQLSSYEQYF. In DNA form, the CDR3 reads TGTGCCAGCAGGAGGGGACAGCTGAGCTCCTACGAGCAGTACTTC.

This clone was detected only once. The J gene is TRBJ1-5, the V gene TRBV5-6; D is uncertain. Germline V lookup: CDR1 SGHDT, CDR2 YYEEEE. There are 13 residues in the CDR3. Trimming left V 4 bases short and J 7 bases short, with 12 bases between. The CDR3 is CASSGLGSQPQHF. CDR3 DNA sequence: TGTGCCAGCAGCGGCCTTGGGAGCCAGCCCCAGCATTTT.

V usage is TRBV14 and J usage is TRBJ2-6; the D is unclear. Germline CDR1 reads SGHDN; CDR2 reads FVKESK. The V gene lost 4 bases and the J gene lost 0 bases, with 7 bases spanning the gap. The CDR3 loop spans 15 amino acids. The DNA of the CDR3 is TGTGCCAGCAGCCTTTTTAGCTCTGGGGCCAACGTCCTGACTTTC. It translates to CASSLFSSGANVLTF.

This clone was seen once. V gene TRBV7-6 combines with J gene TRBJ1-1; 7 nucleotides align to TRBD1. Germline loops: CDR1 SGHVS, CDR2 FNYEAQ. V gave up 4 bases and J gave up 6 bases; unmatched junction bases: 5. The CDR3 spans 13 residues. CDR3 amino acids: CASSSGQASEAFF. The CDR3, as DNA: TGTGCCAGCAGCTCTGGACAGGCGTCTGAAGCTTTCTTT.

The V and J genes are TRBV27 and TRBJ2-7; tentative D call: TRBD1 (6 bases). The CDR3 is made up of 15 amino acids. The germline V and J ends were trimmed by 2 bases and 3 bases, with 14 bases remaining between them. The V gene's germline CDR1 is MNHEY and CDR2 SMNVEV (reference sequence). Here the CDR3 DNA reads TGTGCCAGCAGTTTACAGGGGTCCCCCGGCTACGAGCAGTACTTC. It specifies CASSLQGSPGYEQYF.

In nucleotides, the CDR3 is TGTGCCAGCAGTCTAGACTGGCCCTCCTACAATGAGCAGTTCTTC. It is translated as CASSLDWPSYNEQFF. The V and J genes are TRBV7-9 and TRBJ2-1; D remains ambiguous. The CDR3 totals 15 residues. The germline gives CDR1 SEHNR, CDR2 FQNEAQ (reference sequence). Trimming pared 6 bases from V and 0 bases from J, leaving 12 bases between.

The chain joins TRBV25-1 to TRBJ2-1; TRBD2 agrees at 9 bases. J was trimmed by 8 bases and V by 4 bases; bases with no gene match: 6. CDR1 MGHDK and CDR2 SYGVNS come from the germline V gene. The CDR3 runs to 14 residues. CDR3 nucleotides: TGTGCCAGCAGTGTAGCGGGAGTAGTCGATGAGCAGTTCTTC. Translated, it gives CASSVAGVVDEQFF.

The J gene is TRBJ1-5, the V gene TRBV23-1, with 10 bases aligning to TRBD1. TRBV23-1 is placed among ORFs of uncertain function. V lost 2 bases and J lost 5; bases outside the gene matches: 0. This CDR3 comprises 14 residues. CDR3 nucleotide sequence: TGCGCCAGCAGTCAAGGACAGGGGGATCAGCCCCAGCATTTT. Amino acids: CASSQGQGDQPQHF.

This rearrangement joins TRBV5-6 to TRBJ2-3; D might be TRBD1 (6 bases). The CDR3 totals 17 residues. Trimming cost V 4 bases and J 6 bases, with 24 bases left between them. Germline-derived CDR1 and CDR2 are SGHDT and YYEEEE. DNA of the CDR3: TGTGCCAGCAGCCACCCGACAGGCTATGGGCAGGGTGATACGCAGTATTTT. Translating gives CASSHPTGYGQGDTQYF.

The chain links TRBV5-8 to TRBJ1-1; 7 bases are shared with TRBD1. The CDR3 loop spans 14 amino acids. Looked up from germline, CDR1 is SGHTS and CDR2 is YDEGEE. V shed 3 bases and J 4 bases; nucleotides not matched to a gene: 6. The CDR3 DNA sequence: TGTGCCAGCAGCTCTCTTCAGGGGGGCACTGAAGCTTTCTTT. Its protein product is CASSSLQGGTEAFF.

V gene TRBV5-6 combines with J gene TRBJ2-2; 9 nucleotides align to TRBD2. Losses at the gene ends were 5 bases for V and 1 base for J; bases not matched to a gene: 12. The CDR3 contains 18 residues. Germline CDR1 and CDR2: SGHDT and YYEEEE. The CDR3 is CASRLAGSGSGNTGELFF. Here the CDR3 DNA reads TGTGCCAGCAGACTGGCGGGTAGCGGGAGCGGGAACACCGGGGAGCTGTTTTTT.

The CDR3, as DNA: TGTGCCAGCAGCGTAGCTACTAGGATGGACTATGGCTACACCTTC. It codes for CASSVATRMDYGYTF. This chain connects TRBV9 to TRBJ1-2, with no clear D. V was shortened by 0 bases and J by 3 bases, with 12 bases between the two germline ends. This CDR3 has 15 residues. Germline CDR1 is SGDLS and CDR2 is YYNGEE.

This clone showed up just once. The chain couples TRBV13 to TRBJ2-7, with 8 bases matching TRBD1. The V gene end was trimmed by 5 bases and the J gene end by 2 bases; junction bases not matched to a gene: 5. The CDR3 runs to 14 residues. Germline V gene sequence: CDR1 PRHDT, CDR2 FYEKMQ (reference sequence). CDR3 DNA: TGTGCCAGCAGCCGGGACAGGAACACCTACGAGCAGTACTTC. Amino acid sequence: CASSRDRNTYEQYF. The full variable domain, rest sourced from reference TRBV13 and TRBJ2-7, is AAGVIQSPRHLIKEKRETATLKCYPIPRHDTVYWYQQGPGQDPQFLISFYEKMQSDKGSIPDRFSAQQFSDYHSELNMSSLELGDSALYFCASSRDRNTYEQYFGPGTRLTVT.

The rearrangement links TRBV6-6 to TRBJ1-5, with D perhaps TRBD1 (6 bases). V was clipped by 6 bases and J by 0 bases, with 12 bases between them. Germline V gene sequence: CDR1 MNHNY, CDR2 SVGAGI (reference sequence). The CDR3 extends over 15 amino acids. CDR3 DNA sequence: TGTGCCAGCAGCAGGGACATTAATAGCAATCAGCCCCAGCATTTT. Translated, it gives CASSRDINSNQPQHF.

In this sample, this clone turned up a few times. CDR3 loop: CASIEQHQPQHF. In DNA form, the CDR3 reads TGTGCCAGTATAGAACAGCATCAGCCCCAGCATTTT. The rearrangement uses TRBV19 and TRBJ1-5; the D is unclear. There are 12 residues in the CDR3. The V end was cut by 7 bases, the J end by 5 bases, with 9 bases between. Per germline, CDR1 LNHDA and CDR2 SQIVND (reference sequence). Using reference TRBV19 and TRBJ1-5 for the parts outside the CDR3, the full variable domain is DGGITQSPKYLFRKEGQNVTLSCEQNLNHDAMYWYRQDPGQGLRLIYYSQIVNDFQKGDIAEGYSVSREKKESFPLTVTSAQKNPTAFYLCASIEQHQPQHFGDGTRLSIL.

V is TRBV6-1 and J is TRBJ1-5; D uncertain. The germline V and J ends were trimmed by 3 bases and 6 bases, with 6 bases remaining between them. CDR3 size: 12 residues. Germline CDR1 and CDR2: MNHNS and SASEGT. CDR3 DNA: TGTGCCAGCAGTGAGAGGAGTCAGCCCCAGCATTTT. The encoded protein is CASSERSQPQHF.

The rearrangement joins TRBV7-9 to TRBJ2-1, with 11 bases lining up with TRBD2. Germline assignment: CDR1 SEHNR and CDR2 FQNEAQ (reference sequence). The CDR3 runs 15 residues. Germline trimming cut 6 bases from V and 7 bases from J; bases unmatched to any gene: 8. The CDR3 DNA reads as TGTGCCAGCAGACCGGGACTAGCGGCTAATAATGAGCAGTTCTTC. Its protein is CASRPGLAANNEQFF.

The rearrangement links TRBV7-6 to TRBJ1-4, with 7 bases fitting TRBD1. The CDR3 consists of 15 residues. The junction had 2 bases not matched to a gene; V was cut back by 1 base and J by 3 bases. Germline V CDR1 and CDR2: SGHVS, FNYEAQ. CDR3: CASSLEGQSNEKLFF. CDR3 coding DNA: TGTGCCAGCAGCTTAGAGGGACAGTCTAATGAAAAACTGTTTTTT.